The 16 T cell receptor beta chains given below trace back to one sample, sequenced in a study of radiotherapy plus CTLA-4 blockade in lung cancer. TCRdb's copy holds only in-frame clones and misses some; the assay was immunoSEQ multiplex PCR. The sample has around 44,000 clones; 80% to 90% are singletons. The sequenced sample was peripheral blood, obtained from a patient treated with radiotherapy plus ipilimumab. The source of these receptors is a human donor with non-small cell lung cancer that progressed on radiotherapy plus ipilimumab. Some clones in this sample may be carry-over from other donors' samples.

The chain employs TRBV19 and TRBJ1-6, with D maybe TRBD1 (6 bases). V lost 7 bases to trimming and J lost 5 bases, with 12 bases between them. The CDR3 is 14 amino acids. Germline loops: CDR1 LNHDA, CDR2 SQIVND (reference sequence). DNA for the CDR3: TGTGCCAGTATGCGGGGGCTGGATAATTCACCCCTCCACTTT. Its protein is CASMRGLDNSPLHF.

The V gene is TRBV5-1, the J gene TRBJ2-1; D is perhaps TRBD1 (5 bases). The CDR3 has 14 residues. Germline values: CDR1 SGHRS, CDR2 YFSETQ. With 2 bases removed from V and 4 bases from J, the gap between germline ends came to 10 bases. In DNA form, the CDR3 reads TGCGCCAGCAGCTTAGGGGTAGAATACAATGAGCAGTTCTTC. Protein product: CASSLGVEYNEQFF. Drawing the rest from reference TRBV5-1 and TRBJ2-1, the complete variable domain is KAGVTQTPRYLIKTRGQQVTLSCSPISGHRSVSWYQQTPGQGLQFLFEYFSETQRNKGNFPGRFSGRQFSNSRSEMNVSTLELGDSALYLCASSLGVEYNEQFFGPGTRLTVL.

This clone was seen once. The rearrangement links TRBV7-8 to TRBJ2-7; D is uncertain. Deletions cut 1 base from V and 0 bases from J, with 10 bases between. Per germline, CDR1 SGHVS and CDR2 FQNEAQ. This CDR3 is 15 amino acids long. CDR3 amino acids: CASSLEITSSYEQYF. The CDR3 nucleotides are TGTGCCAGCAGCTTAGAAATTACGAGCTCCTACGAGCAGTACTTC.

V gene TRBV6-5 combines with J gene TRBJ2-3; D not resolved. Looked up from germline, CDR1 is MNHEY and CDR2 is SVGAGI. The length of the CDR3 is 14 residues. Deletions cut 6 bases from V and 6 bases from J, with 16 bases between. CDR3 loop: CASRILREADTQYF. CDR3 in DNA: TGTGCCAGCAGAATCCTAAGAGAGGCGGATACGCAGTATTTT.

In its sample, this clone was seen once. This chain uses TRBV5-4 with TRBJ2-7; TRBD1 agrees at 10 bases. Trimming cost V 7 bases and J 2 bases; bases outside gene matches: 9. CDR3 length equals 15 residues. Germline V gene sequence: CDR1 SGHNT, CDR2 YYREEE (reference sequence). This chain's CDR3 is CASSKGTGDTYEQYF. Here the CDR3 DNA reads TGTGCCAGCTCGAAGGGGACAGGGGATACCTACGAGCAGTACTTC.

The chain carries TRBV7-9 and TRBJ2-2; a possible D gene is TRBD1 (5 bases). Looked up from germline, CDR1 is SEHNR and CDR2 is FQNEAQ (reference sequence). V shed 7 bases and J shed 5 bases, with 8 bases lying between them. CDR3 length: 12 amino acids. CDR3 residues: CASIQGTGELFF. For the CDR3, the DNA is TGTGCCAGCATCCAGGGTACCGGGGAGCTGTTTTTT.

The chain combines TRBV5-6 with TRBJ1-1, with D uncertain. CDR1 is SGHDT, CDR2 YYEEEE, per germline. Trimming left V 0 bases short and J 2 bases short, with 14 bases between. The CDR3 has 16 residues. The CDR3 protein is CASSLEQAAGNTEAFF. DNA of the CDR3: TGTGCCAGCAGCTTGGAGCAGGCTGCGGGTAACACTGAAGCTTTCTTT.

CDR3 loop: CASSTDPRGQRNTEAFF. CDR3 nucleotide sequence: TGTGCCAGTAGTACTGATCCCCGGGGACAGCGGAACACTGAAGCTTTCTTT. The chain joins TRBV19 to TRBJ1-1; TRBD1 aligns across 7 bases. This CDR3 is built from 17 residues. Germline V CDR1 and CDR2: LNHDA, SQIVND (reference sequence). J gave up 1 base and V 4 bases, and 12 bases lay outside the gene matches.

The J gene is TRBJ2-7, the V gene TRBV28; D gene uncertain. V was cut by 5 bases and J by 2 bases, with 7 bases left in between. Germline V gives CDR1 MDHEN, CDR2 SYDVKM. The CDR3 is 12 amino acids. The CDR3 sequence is CASSLRAYEQYF. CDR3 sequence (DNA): TGTGCCAGCAGTCTACGCGCCTACGAGCAGTACTTC.

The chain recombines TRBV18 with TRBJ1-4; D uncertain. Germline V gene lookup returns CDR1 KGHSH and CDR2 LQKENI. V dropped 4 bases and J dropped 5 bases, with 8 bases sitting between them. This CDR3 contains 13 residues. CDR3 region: CASSLEANEKLFF. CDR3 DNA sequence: TGTGCCAGCTCACTGGAGGCGAATGAAAAACTGTTTTTT.

The CDR3 bases are TGCGCCAGCAGCTCGTATTGGACTGCCTACGAGCAGTACTTC. This gives the protein CASSSYWTAYEQYF. V is TRBV5-1 and J is TRBJ2-7, with a possible D match to TRBD2 (5 bases). The CDR3 is 14 residues long. The V and J ends lost 3 bases and 2 bases respectively, with 12 bases between them. Germline V gene lookup returns CDR1 SGHRS and CDR2 YFSETQ. The full variable domain, with the rest looked up from reference TRBV5-1 and TRBJ2-7, is KAGVTQTPRYLIKTRGQQVTLSCSPISGHRSVSWYQQTPGQGLQFLFEYFSETQRNKGNFPGRFSGRQFSNSRSEMNVSTLELGDSALYLCASSSYWTAYEQYFGPGTRLTVT.

DNA for the CDR3: TGTGCCAGCAGCTCCTCTCTGTTCACAGATACGCAGTATTTT. Amino acid sequence: CASSSSLFTDTQYF. V is TRBV7-2 and J is TRBJ2-3; D is unclear. In germline, CDR1 is SGHTA, CDR2 FQGNSA. Between the trimmed V and J ends, which lost 4 bases and 2 bases, there was a span of 10 bases. This CDR3 contains 14 residues.

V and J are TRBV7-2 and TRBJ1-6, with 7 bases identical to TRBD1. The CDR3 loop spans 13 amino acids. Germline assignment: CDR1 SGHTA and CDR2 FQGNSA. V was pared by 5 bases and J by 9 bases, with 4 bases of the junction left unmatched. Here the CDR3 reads CASSTGTVSPLHF. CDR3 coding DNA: TGTGCCAGCAGCACTGGGACAGTTTCACCCCTCCACTTT. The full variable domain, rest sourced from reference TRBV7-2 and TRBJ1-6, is GAGVSQSPSNKVTEKGKDVELRCDPISGHTALYWYRQSLGQGLEFLIYFQGNSAPDKSGLPSDRFSAERTGGSVSTLTIQRTQQEDSAVYLCASSTGTVSPLHFGNGTRLTVT.

CDR3 DNA sequence: TGTGCCACCACTCCGGTGGAGCGGGGGGGCTACGAGCAGTACTTC. Translating it yields CATTPVERGGYEQYF. J is TRBJ2-7 and V is TRBV6-1; 10 bases are shared with TRBD2. Germline-derived CDR1 and CDR2 are MNHNS and SASEGT. V lost 10 bases to trimming and J lost 3 bases; unmatched junction nucleotides: 12. The CDR3 contains 15 residues.

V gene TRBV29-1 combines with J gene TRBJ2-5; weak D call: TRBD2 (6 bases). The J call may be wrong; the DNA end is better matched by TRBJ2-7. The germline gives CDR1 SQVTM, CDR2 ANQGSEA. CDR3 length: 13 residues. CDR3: CSVAEGWNYEQYF. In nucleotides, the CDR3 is TGCAGCGTTGCGGAGGGCTGGAACTACGAGCAGTACTTC.

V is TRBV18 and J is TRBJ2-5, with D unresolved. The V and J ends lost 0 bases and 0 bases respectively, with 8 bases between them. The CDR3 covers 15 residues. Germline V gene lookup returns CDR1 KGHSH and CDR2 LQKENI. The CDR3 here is CASSPPPPYQETQYF. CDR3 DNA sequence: TGTGCCAGCTCACCACCCCCCCCGTACCAAGAGACCCAGTACTTC. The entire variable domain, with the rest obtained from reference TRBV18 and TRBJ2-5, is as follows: NAGVMQNPRHLVRRRGQEARLRCSPMKGHSHVYWYRQLPEEGLKFMVYLQKENIIDESGMPKERFSAEFPKEGPSILRIQQVVRGDSAAYFCASSPPPPYQETQYFGPGTRLLVL.